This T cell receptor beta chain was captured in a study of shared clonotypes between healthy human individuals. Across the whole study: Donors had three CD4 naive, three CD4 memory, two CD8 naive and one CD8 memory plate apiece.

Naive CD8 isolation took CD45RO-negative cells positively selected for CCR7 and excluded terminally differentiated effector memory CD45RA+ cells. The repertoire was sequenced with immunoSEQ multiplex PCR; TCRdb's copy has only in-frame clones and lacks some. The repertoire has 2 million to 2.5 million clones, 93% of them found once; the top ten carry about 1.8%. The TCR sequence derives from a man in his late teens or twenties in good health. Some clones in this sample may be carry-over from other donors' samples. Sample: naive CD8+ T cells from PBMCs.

The CDR3 protein is CASRHGETQYF. As DNA, the CDR3 is TGTGCCAGCAGGCATGGGGAGACCCAGTACTTC. This sequence joins TRBV27 and TRBJ2-5; D is uncertain. The CDR3 is 11 residues long. V lost 6 bases and J 5 bases, leaving 7 bases between the germline ends. Germline V gene data show CDR1 as MNHEY and CDR2 as SMNVEV (reference sequence).